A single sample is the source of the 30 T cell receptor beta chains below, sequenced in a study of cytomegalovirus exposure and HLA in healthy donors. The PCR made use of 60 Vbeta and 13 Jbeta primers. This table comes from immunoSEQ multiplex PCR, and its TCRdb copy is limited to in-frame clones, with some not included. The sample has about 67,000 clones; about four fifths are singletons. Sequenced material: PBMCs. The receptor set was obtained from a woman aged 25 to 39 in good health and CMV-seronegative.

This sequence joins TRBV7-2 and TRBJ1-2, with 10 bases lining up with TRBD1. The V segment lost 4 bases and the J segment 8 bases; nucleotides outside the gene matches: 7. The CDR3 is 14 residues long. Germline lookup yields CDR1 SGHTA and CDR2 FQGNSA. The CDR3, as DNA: TGTGCCAGCAGCTCCGGAGGGACAGGGGTGGGCTACACCTTC. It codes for CASSSGGTGVGYTF.

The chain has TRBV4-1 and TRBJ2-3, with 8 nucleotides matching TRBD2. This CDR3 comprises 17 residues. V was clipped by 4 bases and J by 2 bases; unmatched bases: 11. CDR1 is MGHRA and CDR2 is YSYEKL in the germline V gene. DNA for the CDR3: TGCGCCAGCAGCCGCCCTCATGGGCGGGAGGACACAGATACGCAGTATTTT. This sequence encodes CASSRPHGREDTDTQYF.

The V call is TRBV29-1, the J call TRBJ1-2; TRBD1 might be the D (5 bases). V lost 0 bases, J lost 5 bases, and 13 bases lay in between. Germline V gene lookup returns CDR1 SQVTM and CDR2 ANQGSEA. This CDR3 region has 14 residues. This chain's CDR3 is CSVEDGNGGYGYTF. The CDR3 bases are TGCAGCGTTGAAGACGGGAATGGGGGGTATGGCTACACCTTC.

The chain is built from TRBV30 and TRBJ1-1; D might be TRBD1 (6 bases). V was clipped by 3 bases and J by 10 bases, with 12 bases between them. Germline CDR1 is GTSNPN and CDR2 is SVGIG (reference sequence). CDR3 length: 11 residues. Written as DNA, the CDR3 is TGTGCCTGGAGCAGTTTACAGGGAGCTTTCTTT. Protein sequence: CAWSSLQGAFF.

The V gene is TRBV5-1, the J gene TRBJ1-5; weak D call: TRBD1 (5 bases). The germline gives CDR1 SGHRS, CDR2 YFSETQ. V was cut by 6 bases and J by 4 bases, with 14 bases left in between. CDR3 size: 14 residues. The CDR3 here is CASNGGEPNQPQHF. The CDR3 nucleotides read TGCGCCAGCAACGGGGGGGAGCCAAATCAGCCCCAGCATTTT.

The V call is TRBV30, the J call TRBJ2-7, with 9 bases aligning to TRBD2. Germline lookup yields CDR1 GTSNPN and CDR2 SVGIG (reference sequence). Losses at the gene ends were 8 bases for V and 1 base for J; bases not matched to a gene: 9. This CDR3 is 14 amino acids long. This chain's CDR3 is CARGRAGGSYEQYF. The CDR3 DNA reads TGTGCCCGAGGCCGGGCGGGGGGGTCCTACGAGCAGTACTTC.

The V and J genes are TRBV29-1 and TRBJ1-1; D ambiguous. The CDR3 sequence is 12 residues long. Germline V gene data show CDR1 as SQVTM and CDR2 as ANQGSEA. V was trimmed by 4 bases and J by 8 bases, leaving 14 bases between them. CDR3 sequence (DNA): TGCAGCGTTGTAGTTACACAGAGCGAAGCTTTCTTT. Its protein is CSVVVTQSEAFF.

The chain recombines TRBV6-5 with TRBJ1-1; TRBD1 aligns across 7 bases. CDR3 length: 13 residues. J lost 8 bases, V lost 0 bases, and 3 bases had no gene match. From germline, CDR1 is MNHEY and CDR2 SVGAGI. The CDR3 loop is CASSYSVTGEAFF. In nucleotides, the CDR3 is TGTGCCAGCAGTTACTCGGTGACAGGGGAAGCTTTCTTT.

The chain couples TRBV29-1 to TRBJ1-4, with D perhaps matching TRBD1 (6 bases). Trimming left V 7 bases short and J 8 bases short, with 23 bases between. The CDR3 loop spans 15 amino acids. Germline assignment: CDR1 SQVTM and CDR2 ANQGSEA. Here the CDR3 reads CSAAGANSVREKLFF. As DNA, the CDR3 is TGCAGCGCCGCAGGGGCGAACAGTGTTCGGGAAAAACTGTTTTTT.

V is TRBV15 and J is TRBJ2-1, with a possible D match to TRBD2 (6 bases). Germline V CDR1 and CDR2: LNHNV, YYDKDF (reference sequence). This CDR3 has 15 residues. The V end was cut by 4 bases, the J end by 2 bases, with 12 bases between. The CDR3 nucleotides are TGTGCCACCAGCATCTACGGGGGTACCTACAATGAGCAGTTCTTC. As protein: CATSIYGGTYNEQFF. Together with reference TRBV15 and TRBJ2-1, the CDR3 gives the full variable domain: DAMVIQNPRYQVTQFGKPVTLSCSQTLNHNVMYWYQQKSSQAPKLLFHYYDKDFNNEADTPDNFQSRRPNTSFCFLDIRSPGLGDTAMYLCATSIYGGTYNEQFFGPGTRLTVL.

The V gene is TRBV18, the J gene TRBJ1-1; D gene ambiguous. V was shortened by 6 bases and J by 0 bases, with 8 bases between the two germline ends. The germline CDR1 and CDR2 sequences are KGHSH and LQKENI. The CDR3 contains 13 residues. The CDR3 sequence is CASSADLNTEAFF. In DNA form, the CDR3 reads TGTGCCAGCTCGGCGGATTTGAACACTGAAGCTTTCTTT.

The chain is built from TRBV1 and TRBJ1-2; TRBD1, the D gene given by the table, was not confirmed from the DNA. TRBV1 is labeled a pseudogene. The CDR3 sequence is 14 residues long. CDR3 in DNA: TGCACCAGCAGCCAACCAAGGGGGCGAAATGGCTACACCTTC. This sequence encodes CTSSQPRGRNGYTF.

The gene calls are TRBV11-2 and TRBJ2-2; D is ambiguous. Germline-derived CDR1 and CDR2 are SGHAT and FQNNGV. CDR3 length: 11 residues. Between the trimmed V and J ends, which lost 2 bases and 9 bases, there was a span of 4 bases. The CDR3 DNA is TGTGCCAGCAGCTTATCGTGGGAGCTGTTTTTT. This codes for CASSLSWELFF.

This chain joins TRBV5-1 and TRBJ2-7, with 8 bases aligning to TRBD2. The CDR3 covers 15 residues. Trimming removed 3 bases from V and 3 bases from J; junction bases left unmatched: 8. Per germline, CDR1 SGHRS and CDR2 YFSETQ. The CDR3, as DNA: TGCGCCAGCAGCTGGGGGGTGGCGGGAGGCTACGAGCAGTACTTC. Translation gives CASSWGVAGGYEQYF.

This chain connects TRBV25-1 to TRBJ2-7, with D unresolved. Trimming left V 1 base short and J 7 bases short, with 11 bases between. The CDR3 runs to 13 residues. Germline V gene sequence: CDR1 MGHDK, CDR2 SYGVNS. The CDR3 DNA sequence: TGTGCCAGCAGTGAATTGGGCAGTCCTGAGCAGTACTTC. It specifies CASSELGSPEQYF.

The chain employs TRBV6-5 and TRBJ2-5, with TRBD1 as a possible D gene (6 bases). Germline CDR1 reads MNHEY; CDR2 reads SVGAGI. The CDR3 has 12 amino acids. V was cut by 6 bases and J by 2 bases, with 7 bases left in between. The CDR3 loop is CASRQGQETQYF. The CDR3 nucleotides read TGTGCCAGCAGGCAGGGGCAAGAGACCCAGTACTTC.

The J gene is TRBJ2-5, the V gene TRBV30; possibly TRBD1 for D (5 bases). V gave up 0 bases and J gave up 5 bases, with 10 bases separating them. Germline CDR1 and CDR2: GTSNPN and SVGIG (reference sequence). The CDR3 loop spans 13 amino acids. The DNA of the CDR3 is TGTGCCTGGAGTGTAATAGGGGTTGAGACCCAGTACTTC. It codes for CAWSVIGVETQYF.

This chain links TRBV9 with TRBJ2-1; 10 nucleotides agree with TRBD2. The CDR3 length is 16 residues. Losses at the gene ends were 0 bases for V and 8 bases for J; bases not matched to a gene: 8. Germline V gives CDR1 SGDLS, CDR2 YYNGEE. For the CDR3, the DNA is TGTGCCAGCAGCGTAGCCAGCGGGAGGGCCCTCGATGAGCAGTTCTTC. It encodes CASSVASGRALDEQFF.

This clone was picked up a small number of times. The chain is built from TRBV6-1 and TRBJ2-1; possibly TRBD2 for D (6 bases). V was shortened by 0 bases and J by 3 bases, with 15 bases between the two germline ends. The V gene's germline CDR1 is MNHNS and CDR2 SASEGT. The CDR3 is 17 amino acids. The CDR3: CASSEASWTISYNEQFF. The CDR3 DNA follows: TGTGCCAGCAGTGAAGCAAGTTGGACTATAAGCTACAATGAGCAGTTCTTC.

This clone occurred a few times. This CDR3 is CASSFKGMDTEAFF. The CDR3 DNA follows: TGCGCCAGCAGCTTTAAGGGGATGGACACTGAAGCTTTCTTT. The chain joins TRBV5-1 to TRBJ1-1, with D maybe TRBD1 (5 bases). V lost 2 bases and J 3 bases, leaving 11 bases between the germline ends. Germline loops: CDR1 SGHRS, CDR2 YFSETQ. This CDR3 is built from 14 residues. The entire variable domain, with the rest obtained from reference TRBV5-1 and TRBJ1-1, is as follows: KAGVTQTPRYLIKTRGQQVTLSCSPISGHRSVSWYQQTPGQGLQFLFEYFSETQRNKGNFPGRFSGRQFSNSRSEMNVSTLELGDSALYLCASSFKGMDTEAFFGQGTRLTVV.

The CDR3 region has the DNA TGTGCCAGCAGACGGGGCTACGAGCAGTACTTC. It codes for CASRRGYEQYF. This chain connects TRBV6-5 to TRBJ2-7; perhaps TRBD2 as D (5 bases). Trimming cost V 6 bases and J 3 bases, with 6 bases left between them. Germline loops: CDR1 MNHEY, CDR2 SVGAGI. There are 11 residues in the CDR3.

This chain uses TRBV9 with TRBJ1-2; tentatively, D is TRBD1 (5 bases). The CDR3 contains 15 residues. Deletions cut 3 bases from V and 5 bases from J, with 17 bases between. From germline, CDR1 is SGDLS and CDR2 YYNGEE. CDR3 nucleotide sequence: TGTGCCAGCAGCGCTCAAACAGGCCCCGGGTATGGCTACACCTTC. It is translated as CASSAQTGPGYGYTF.

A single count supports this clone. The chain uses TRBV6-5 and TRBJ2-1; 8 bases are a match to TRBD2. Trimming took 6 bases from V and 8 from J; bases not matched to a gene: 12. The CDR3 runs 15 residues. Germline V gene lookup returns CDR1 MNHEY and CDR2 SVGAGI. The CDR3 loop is CASRLGTRVVDEQFF. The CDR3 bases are TGTGCCAGCAGATTAGGGACTAGGGTCGTTGATGAGCAGTTCTTC.

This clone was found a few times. CDR3 residues: CASSSVAGGTTDTQYF. In DNA, the CDR3 is TGTGCCAGCAGTTCCGTAGCGGGGGGTACCACAGATACGCAGTATTTT. The gene calls are TRBV6-5 and TRBJ2-3; 10 bases are a match to TRBD2. V lost 4 bases and J lost 2; bases outside the gene matches: 6. CDR1 MNHEY and CDR2 SVGAGI come from the germline V gene. This CDR3 has 16 residues.

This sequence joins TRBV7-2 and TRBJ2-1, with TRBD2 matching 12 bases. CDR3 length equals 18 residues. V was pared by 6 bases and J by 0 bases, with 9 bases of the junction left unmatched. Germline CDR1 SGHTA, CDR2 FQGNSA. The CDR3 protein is CASSDGLAGSSSYNEQFF. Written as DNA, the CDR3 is TGTGCCAGCAGTGATGGACTAGCGGGGTCGAGCTCCTACAATGAGCAGTTCTTC.

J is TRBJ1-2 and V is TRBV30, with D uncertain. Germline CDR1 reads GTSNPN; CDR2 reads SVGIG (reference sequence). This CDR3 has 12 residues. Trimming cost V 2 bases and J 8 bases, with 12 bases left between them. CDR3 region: CAWSPETPGYTF. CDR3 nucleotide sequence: TGTGCCTGGAGTCCCGAGACACCCGGCTACACCTTC.

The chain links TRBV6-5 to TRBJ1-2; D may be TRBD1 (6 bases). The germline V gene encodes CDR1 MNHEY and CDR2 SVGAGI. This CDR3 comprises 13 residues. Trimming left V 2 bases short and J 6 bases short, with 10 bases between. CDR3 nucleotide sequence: TGTGCCAGCAGTTACCCGACAGGTGATGGCTACACCTTC. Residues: CASSYPTGDGYTF.

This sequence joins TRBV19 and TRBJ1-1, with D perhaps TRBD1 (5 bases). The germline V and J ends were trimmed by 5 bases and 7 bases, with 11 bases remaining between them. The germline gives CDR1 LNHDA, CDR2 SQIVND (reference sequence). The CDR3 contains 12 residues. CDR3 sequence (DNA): TGTGCCAGTAGTTTGACAGAGAATGAAGCTTTCTTT. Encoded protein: CASSLTENEAFF.

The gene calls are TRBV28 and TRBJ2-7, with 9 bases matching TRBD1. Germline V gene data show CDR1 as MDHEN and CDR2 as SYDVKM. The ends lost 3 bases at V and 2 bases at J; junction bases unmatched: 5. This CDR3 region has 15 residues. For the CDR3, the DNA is TGTGCCAGCAGTTTCAATGACAGGGGGACCTACGAGCAGTACTTC. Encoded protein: CASSFNDRGTYEQYF.

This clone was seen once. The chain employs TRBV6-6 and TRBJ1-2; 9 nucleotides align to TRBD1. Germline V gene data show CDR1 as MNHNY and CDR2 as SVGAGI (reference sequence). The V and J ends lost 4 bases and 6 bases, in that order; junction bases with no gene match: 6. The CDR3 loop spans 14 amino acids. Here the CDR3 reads CASSLPGQGDGYTF. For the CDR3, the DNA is TGTGCCAGCAGTTTACCGGGACAGGGCGATGGCTACACCTTC.